The source of this TCR beta chain is a study of OX40 agonist ivuxolimab in advanced cancers. Germline assignment: CDR1 SEHNR and CDR2 FQNEAQ (reference sequence). Trimming pared 1 base from V and 4 bases from J, leaving 17 bases between. CDR3 length: 16 residues. Assay: immunoSEQ multiplex PCR; the TCRdb copy retains only in-frame clones and omits some. Among 98,000 or so clones listed, roughly 94% were seen once. Specimen: CD4+ or CD8+ T cells sorted from blood, collected in a trial of the OX40 agonist ivuxolimab. V and J are TRBV7-9 and TRBJ2-7; no clear D. The origin of this receptor is an adult with an advanced solid tumor such as melanoma, head and neck, liver or kidney cancer. This CDR3 is CASSLGHRSGKYEQYF. The CDR3 nucleotides read TGTGCCAGCAGCTTAGGGCATCGGTCGGGTAAATACGAGCAGTACTTC.